The 8 T cell receptor beta chains listed next were all sequenced from one sample in a study of Graves' ophthalmopathy and Graves' hyperthyroidism. RNA transcripts provided the template for amplifying TCR beta CDR3 regions. An opening RT-PCR round employed HTBI primers and preceded a second-round multiplex PCR. TCRdb re-derived calls from the multiplex PCR reads in MiXCR, one entry per CDR3 protein. The sample contains about half a million distinct CDR3 sequences, around 14% of which appear only once. Sequencing used blood. All receptors come from a woman in her 30s with Graves' ophthalmopathy.

The chain is built from TRBV7-2 and TRBJ2-7; 7 bases line up with TRBD2. The CDR3 runs 12 residues. Per the germline V gene, CDR1 is SGHTA and CDR2 is FQGNSA. The CDR3 loop reads CASSFGGYEQWV. The CDR3 DNA sequence: TGTGCCAGCAGTTTCGGGGGGTACGAGCAGTGGGTG.

The sample holds many counts of this clonotype. The CDR3 bases are TGTGCCAGTAGCCCCGTTAGGGGGGCGAAAAACTATGGCTACACCTTC. This translates into CASSPVRGAKNYGYTF. The chain couples TRBV19 to TRBJ1-2; D is possibly TRBD1 (6 bases). CDR3 size: 16 residues. In germline, CDR1 is LNHDA, CDR2 SQIVND (reference sequence). Between the trimmed V and J ends, which lost 6 bases and 2 bases, there was a span of 19 bases.

This clonotype was counted many times. V is TRBV6-5 and J is TRBJ1-3; no definite D call. The CDR3 sequence is 14 residues long. Germline values: CDR1 MNHEY, CDR2 SVGAGI. V lost 2 bases and J lost 5, with 10 bases in between. The CDR3 sequence is CASSYKADRNTIYF. Written as DNA, the CDR3 is TGTGCCAGCAGTTACAAGGCAGACCGAAACACCATATATTTT.

This clonotype was seen many times. The chain couples TRBV6-4 to TRBJ2-7; 11 nucleotides align to TRBD2. The CDR3 length is 18 residues. The V and J ends lost 6 bases and 5 bases, in that order; junction bases with no gene match: 18. Per the germline V gene, CDR1 is MRHNA and CDR2 is SNTAGT. The CDR3 coding sequence is TGTGCCAGCAGGAGAACAGGGGGCTGGACTAGCGGGTACCACGAGCAGTACTTC. As protein: CASRRTGGWTSGYHEQYF.

The V gene is TRBV12-3 or TRBV12-4, the J gene TRBJ1-1, with 8 bases identical to TRBD1. The ends lost 3 bases at V and 4 bases at J; junction bases unmatched: 7. The CDR3 is 15 residues long. Here the CDR3 reads CASSLGAGGITEAFF. CDR3 sequence (DNA): TGTGCCAGCAGTTTGGGGGCAGGGGGCATCACTGAAGCTTTCTTT.

This clonotype was seen many times. The chain couples TRBV6-5 to TRBJ2-5; tentative D call: TRBD2 (5 bases). The CDR3 is made up of 15 amino acids. V was trimmed by 5 bases and J by 5 bases, leaving 18 bases between them. Germline V gene sequence: CDR1 MNHEY, CDR2 SVGAGI. The CDR3 region is CASSTHGVGEETQYF. Here the CDR3 DNA reads TGTGCCAGCAGTACTCACGGGGTGGGAGAGGAGACCCAGTACTTC.

V is TRBV20-1 and J is TRBJ2-7, with D tentatively TRBD1 (5 bases). Germline V CDR1 and CDR2: DFQATT, SNEGSKA (reference sequence). Trimming pared 0 bases from V and 1 base from J, leaving 7 bases between. This CDR3 comprises 13 residues. This CDR3 reads CSAREGRSYEQYF. The DNA of the CDR3 is TGCAGTGCTAGAGAGGGGCGGTCCTACGAGCAGTACTTC.

This clonotype came up many times. The genes are TRBV12-3 or TRBV12-4 and TRBJ2-4, with D perhaps matching TRBD2 (5 bases). The V end lost 2 bases, the J end lost 0 bases, and 8 bases lay between the germline ends. The CDR3 is 15 amino acids. The CDR3: CASSLIGGAKNIQYF. Written as DNA, the CDR3 is TGTGCCAGCAGTTTAATCGGAGGAGCCAAAAACATTCAGTACTTC.